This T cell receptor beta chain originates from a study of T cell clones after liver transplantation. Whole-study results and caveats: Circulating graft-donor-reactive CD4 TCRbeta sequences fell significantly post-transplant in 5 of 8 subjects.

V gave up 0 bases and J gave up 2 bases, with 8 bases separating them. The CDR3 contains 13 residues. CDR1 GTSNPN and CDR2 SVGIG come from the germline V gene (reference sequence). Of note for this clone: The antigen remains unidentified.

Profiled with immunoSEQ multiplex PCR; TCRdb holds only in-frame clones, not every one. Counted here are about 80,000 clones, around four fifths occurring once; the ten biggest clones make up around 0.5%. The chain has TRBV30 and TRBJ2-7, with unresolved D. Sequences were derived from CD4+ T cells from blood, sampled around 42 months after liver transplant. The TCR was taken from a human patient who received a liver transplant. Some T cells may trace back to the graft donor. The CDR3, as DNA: TGTGCCTGGAGTGTGAGTGAGGCCTACGAGCAGTACTTC. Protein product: CAWSVSEAYEQYF. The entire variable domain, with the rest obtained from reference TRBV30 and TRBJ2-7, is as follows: SQTIHQWPATLVQPVGSPLSLECTVEGTSNPNLYWYRQAAGRGLQLLFYSVGIGQISSEVPQNLSASRPQDRQFILSSKKLLLSDSGFYLCAWSVSEAYEQYFGPGTRLTVT.